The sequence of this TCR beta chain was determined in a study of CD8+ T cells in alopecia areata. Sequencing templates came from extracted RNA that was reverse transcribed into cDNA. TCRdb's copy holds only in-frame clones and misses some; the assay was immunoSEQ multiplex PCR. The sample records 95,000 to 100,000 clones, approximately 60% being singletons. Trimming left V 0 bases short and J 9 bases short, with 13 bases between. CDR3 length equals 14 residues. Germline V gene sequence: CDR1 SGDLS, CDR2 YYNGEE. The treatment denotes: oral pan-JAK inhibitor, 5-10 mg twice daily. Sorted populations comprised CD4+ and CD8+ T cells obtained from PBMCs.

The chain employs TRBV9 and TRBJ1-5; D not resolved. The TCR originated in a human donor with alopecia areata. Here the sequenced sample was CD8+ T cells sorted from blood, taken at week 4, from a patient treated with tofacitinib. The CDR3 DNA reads TGTGCCAGCAGCGTAGGTAAATTTGAGGGGCCCCAGCATTTT. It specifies CASSVGKFEGPQHF.